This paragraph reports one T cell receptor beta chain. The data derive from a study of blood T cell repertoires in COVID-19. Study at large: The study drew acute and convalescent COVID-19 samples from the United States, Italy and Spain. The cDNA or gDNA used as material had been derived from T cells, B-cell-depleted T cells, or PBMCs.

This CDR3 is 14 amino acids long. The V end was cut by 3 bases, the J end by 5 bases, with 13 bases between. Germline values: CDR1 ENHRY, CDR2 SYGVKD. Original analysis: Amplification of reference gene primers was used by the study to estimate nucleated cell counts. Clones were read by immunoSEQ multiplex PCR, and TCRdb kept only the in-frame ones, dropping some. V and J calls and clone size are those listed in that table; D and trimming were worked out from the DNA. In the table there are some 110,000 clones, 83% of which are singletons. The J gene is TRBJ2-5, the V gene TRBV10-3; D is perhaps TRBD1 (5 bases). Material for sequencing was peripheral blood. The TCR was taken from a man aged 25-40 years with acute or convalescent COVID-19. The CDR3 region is CAISDPAGPETQYF. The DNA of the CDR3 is TGTGCCATCAGTGACCCCGCAGGGCCGGAGACCCAGTACTTC.